This T cell receptor (beta chain) was found in a study of blood T cells in healthy people across ages. The CDR3 covers 14 residues. Germline V gene data show CDR1 as LGHNA and CDR2 as YNFKEQ. Trimming took off 4 bases at V and 0 bases at J, with 10 bases between the two ends. A second PCR, run for about 7 to 11 cycles, used a sample-barcoded 5' primer plus a J-beta primer mix. TCRdb used MiXCR to reprocess the 5' RACE reads, holding one entry per CDR3 protein. The sample has roughly 640,000 distinct CDR3 sequences, about 30% seen once; the top ten hold 15% to 18%. This chain uses TRBV4-2 with TRBJ2-7; the D is unclear. The sequencing input was blood. The sequence was obtained from a woman of 80 years or more in good health. DNA of the CDR3: TGTGCCAGCAGCCCCACGTCCAGCTCCTACGAGCAGTACTTC. Translation gives CASSPTSSSYEQYF.